This T cell receptor (beta chain) was sequenced during a study of T cells in localized non-small cell lung cancer. As regards this clone: The antigen is undetermined.

This CDR3 spans 12 amino acids. Profiled with immunoSEQ multiplex PCR; TCRdb holds only in-frame clones, not every one. The repertoire holds 31,000 or so clones, with around 80% as singletons. Study results and caveats: Since sequencing was restricted to only one region of the tumor, intratumor heterogeneity remains a possibility.

The sequence was obtained from a male donor aged 60 or older with stage III squamous cell lung carcinoma. The chain uses TRBV21-1 and TRBJ2-7; no DNA check was done on the table's D call, TRBD2. TRBV21-1 is reported as a pseudogene. Sequencing was performed on peripheral blood, taken before any cancer treatment. The CDR3 DNA reads TGTGCCAGCAGCAAACCTAGCTACGAGCAGTACTTC. Residues: CASSKPSYEQYF.